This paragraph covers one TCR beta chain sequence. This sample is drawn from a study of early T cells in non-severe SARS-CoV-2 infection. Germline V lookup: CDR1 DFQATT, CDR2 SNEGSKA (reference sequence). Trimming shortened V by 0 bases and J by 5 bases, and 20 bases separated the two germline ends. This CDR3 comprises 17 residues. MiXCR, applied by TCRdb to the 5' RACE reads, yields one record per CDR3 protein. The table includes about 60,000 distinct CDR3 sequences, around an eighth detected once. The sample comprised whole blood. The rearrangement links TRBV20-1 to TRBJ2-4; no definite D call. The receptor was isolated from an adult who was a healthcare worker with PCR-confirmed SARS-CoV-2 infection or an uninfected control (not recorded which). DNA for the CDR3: TGCAGTGCTAGAGAGGGTTACGAATGGGGTCAACAAAACATTCAGTACTTC. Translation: CSAREGYEWGQQNIQYF.